The clone carrying this TCR beta chain was recorded once. No antigen is known for it. The same CDR3 also results from other DNA sequences found in this sample. Germline lookup yields CDR1 SNHLY and CDR2 FYNNEI. The length of the CDR3 is 13 residues. The ends were cut back, 6 bases at V and 1 base at J, with 9 bases in the middle. The sample belongs to a study of shared clonotypes between healthy human individuals. Broader study findings: Naive CD4 clonotypes overlapped across a few donors at roughly 4.5%. Naive subsets generally had larger estimated richness than memory subsets.

Assay used: immunoSEQ multiplex PCR; TCRdb lists only in-frame clones, some missing. The repertoire holds 2 million to 2.5 million clones, with about 94% as singletons. The source is a young man in good health. The material sequenced was naive CD4+ T cells sorted from blood. As to subset: CD45RA+ positively selected. V is TRBV2 and J is TRBJ1-1, with a possible D match to TRBD1 (5 bases). CDR3 DNA: TGTGCCAGCAGGGCTGACAGGAACACTGAAGCTTTCTTT. Its protein is CASRADRNTEAFF.